Sequencing of this TCR beta chain was carried out in a study of cytomegalovirus exposure and HLA in healthy donors. Findings of the study overall: Certain sequence variants were highly shared and formed a cluster, and this cluster was likely a sequencing artifact.

A note on this clone: The antigen remains undetermined.

The CDR3 covers 21 residues. V trimming: 0 bases; J trimming: 6 bases; junction bases outside the gene matches: 23. Germline assignment: CDR1 LGHNA and CDR2 YNFKEQ. Researchers ran the PCR with 60 Vbeta and 13 Jbeta primers. Assay used: immunoSEQ multiplex PCR; TCRdb lists only in-frame clones, some missing. The table records about 200,000 clones, roughly 76% of them present only once. This sequence was found in a woman aged 30 to 39 in good health and CMV-seropositive. The rearrangement links TRBV4-2 to TRBJ2-3; 8 bases line up with TRBD2. The specimen was PBMCs. CDR3 nucleotides: TGTGCCAGCAGCCAAGAAAGAGGCGGGAGGCATGTGGGAGGGCCAGCGGATACGCAGTATTTT. Translating it yields CASSQERGGRHVGGPADTQYF.